The 24 T cell receptor beta chains given below trace back to one sample, sequenced in a study of OX40 agonist ivuxolimab in advanced cancers. Assay: immunoSEQ multiplex PCR; the TCRdb copy retains only in-frame clones and omits some. The sample includes 77,000 or so clones, about 85% of them seen just once. Here the sequenced sample was CD4+ or CD8+ T cells sorted from blood, taken in a trial of the OX40 agonist ivuxolimab. The origin of the receptors is an adult with an advanced solid tumor such as melanoma, head and neck, liver or kidney cancer.

The V call is TRBV29-1, the J call TRBJ1-3, with a tentative D call TRBD1 (6 bases). The CDR3 is 14 amino acids. In germline, CDR1 is SQVTM, CDR2 ANQGSEA. V lost 6 bases, J lost 0 bases, and 12 bases lay in between. The CDR3 is CSVTQGSSGNTIYF. Here the CDR3 DNA reads TGCAGCGTGACACAGGGTAGCTCTGGAAACACCATATATTTT. The full variable domain, completed using reference TRBV29-1 and TRBJ1-3, is SAVISQKPSRDICQRGTSLTIQCQVDSQVTMMFWYRQQPGQSLTLIATANQGSEATYESGFVIDKFPISRPNLTFSTLTVSNMSPEDSSIYLCSVTQGSSGNTIYFGEGSWLTVV.

This clone appeared a single time. The gene calls are TRBV4-2 and TRBJ2-1, with no clear D. With 3 bases removed from V and 9 bases from J, the gap between germline ends came to 12 bases. The CDR3 loop spans 13 amino acids. The germline CDR1 and CDR2 sequences are LGHNA and YNFKEQ. The CDR3 DNA reads TGTGCCAGCAGCCAGGGCGGATACGGTGAGCAGTTCTTC. Amino acid sequence: CASSQGGYGEQFF.

Only one count was recorded for this clone. The gene calls are TRBV5-6 and TRBJ2-2; D assignment may be TRBD1 or TRBD2 (5 bases each). CDR3 length: 16 residues. From germline, CDR1 is SGHDT and CDR2 YYEEEE. Trimming took 0 bases from V and 6 from J, leaving 15 bases between them. The CDR3 is CASSLESQGRPGELFF. DNA for the CDR3: TGTGCCAGCAGCTTGGAATCGCAGGGACGCCCCGGGGAGCTGTTTTTT.

J is TRBJ2-5 and V is TRBV5-3; the D gene is possibly TRBD1 (6 bases). The J call may be faulty, since TRBJ2-7 better matches the DNA end. TRBV5-3 is classed as an ORF, of uncertain function. This CDR3 has 13 residues. The CDR3 coding sequence is TGTGCCAGAAGCTTGCCGGACAGCTACGAGCAGTACTTC. Its protein product is CARSLPDSYEQYF.

The chain joins TRBV7-9 to TRBJ2-5; D call uncertain. From germline, CDR1 is SEHNR and CDR2 FQNEAQ (reference sequence). Trimming took 4 bases from V and 3 from J, leaving 15 bases between them. This CDR3 contains 15 residues. CDR3 sequence: CASSSPSGSKETQYF. The CDR3 region has the DNA TGTGCCAGCAGCTCCCCCAGTGGCAGTAAAGAGACCCAGTACTTC.

V is TRBV9 and J is TRBJ2-3; D gene unclear. The CDR3 has 14 residues. Germline assignment: CDR1 SGDLS and CDR2 YYNGEE. The germline V and J ends were trimmed by 3 bases and 7 bases, with 15 bases remaining between them. The CDR3 protein is CASSAGLAPYTQYF. The CDR3 DNA follows: TGTGCCAGCAGCGCCGGGTTAGCCCCCTATACGCAGTATTTT.

The chain is built from TRBV4-3 and TRBJ2-4; TRBD1 or TRBD2 may be the D gene (6 bases each). This CDR3 is 16 amino acids long. The ends were cut back, 3 bases at V and 8 bases at J, with 20 bases in the middle. Germline V lookup: CDR1 LGHNA, CDR2 YSLEER. The CDR3 DNA reads TGCGCCAGCAGCCAGGTAGGAGGGGGAATATCGGACATTCAGTACTTC. It is translated as CASSQVGGGISDIQYF.

This clone was observed a handful of times. CDR3 nucleotide sequence: TGTGCCAGTAGTACAGGGGTCCACGAGCAGTACTTC. It encodes CASSTGVHEQYF. The chain joins TRBV19 to TRBJ2-7, with D maybe TRBD1 (6 bases). The CDR3 is 12 residues long. Germline assignment: CDR1 LNHDA and CDR2 SQIVND (reference sequence). The V end lost 4 bases, the J end lost 5 bases, and 9 bases lay between the germline ends.

J is TRBJ2-2 and V is TRBV7-9; no clear D. V dropped 2 bases and J dropped 5 bases, with 9 bases sitting between them. The germline CDR1 and CDR2 sequences are SEHNR and FQNEAQ (reference sequence). This CDR3 is 14 amino acids long. The CDR3 DNA reads TGTGCCAGCAGCTTATTATCCGGAACCGGGGAGCTGTTTTTT. Its translation is CASSLLSGTGELFF.

This clone was seen only a few times. The rearrangement joins TRBV11-2 to TRBJ2-7, with a possible D match to TRBD1 (5 bases). Germline V gives CDR1 SGHAT, CDR2 FQNNGV. This CDR3 is 14 amino acids long. Trimming took 7 bases from V and 5 from J, leaving 18 bases between them. This CDR3 is CASTPSQGFDEQYF. In DNA, the CDR3 is TGTGCCAGCACCCCATCGCAGGGTTTCGACGAGCAGTACTTC.

J is TRBJ2-3 and V is TRBV7-9, with D perhaps given as TRBD1 or TRBD2 (6 bases each). Trimming stripped 4 bases from V and 4 bases from J, with 18 bases between. CDR1 and CDR2 from the germline V gene are SEHNR and FQNEAQ (reference sequence). CDR3 size: 16 residues. The DNA for the CDR3 is TGTGCCAGCAGCTCGGGGGCCAGGGGTTTCGCAGATACGCAGTATTTT. It codes for CASSSGARGFADTQYF.

This chain links TRBV7-3 with TRBJ2-7, with TRBD1 identical over 8 bases. V gave up 5 bases and J gave up 5 bases; unmatched junction bases: 5. This CDR3 is 13 amino acids long. Germline V CDR1 and CDR2: SGHTA, FQGTGA. The CDR3 loop reads CASSRDRGNEQYF. The CDR3 coding sequence is TGTGCCAGCAGCAGAGACAGGGGTAACGAGCAGTACTTC.

V and J are TRBV6-5 and TRBJ2-7, with D possibly being TRBD1 (5 bases). The CDR3 consists of 15 residues. V dropped 0 bases and J dropped 4 bases, with 13 bases sitting between them. CDR1 and CDR2 from the germline V gene are MNHEY and SVGAGI. Here the CDR3 DNA reads TGTGCCAGCAGTTACTCAGCGCAGGGCGGTTACGAGCAGTACTTC. This codes for CASSYSAQGGYEQYF.

The rearrangement uses TRBV6-6 and TRBJ1-2, with TRBD1 as a possible D gene (6 bases). V was pared by 5 bases and J by 6 bases, with 10 bases between. Germline CDR1 and CDR2: MNHNY and SVGAGI (reference sequence). The CDR3 has 12 residues. CDR3 in DNA: TGTGCCAGCAGTCCAGGGACAAATGGCTACACCTTC. This encodes CASSPGTNGYTF.

The chain couples TRBV6-1 to TRBJ1-4, with D uncertain. Trimming left V 3 bases short and J 6 bases short, with 8 bases between. Germline lookup yields CDR1 MNHNS and CDR2 SASEGT. The CDR3 is 13 residues long. CDR3 in amino acids: CASSDILDEKLFF. CDR3 coding DNA: TGTGCCAGCAGTGATATTCTGGATGAAAAACTGTTTTTT.

The chain has TRBV5-1 and TRBJ2-2; no clear D. CDR1 and CDR2 from the germline V gene are SGHRS and YFSETQ. This CDR3 spans 14 amino acids. Trimming left V 3 bases short and J 6 bases short, with 12 bases between. CDR3 bases: TGCGCCAGCAGCTCCACTCTGGTCCCCGGGGAGCTGTTTTTT. It encodes CASSSTLVPGELFF.

There are a few counts of this clone. The genes are TRBV4-1 and TRBJ1-6; D not resolved. The germline V gene encodes CDR1 MGHRA and CDR2 YSYEKL. The CDR3 sequence is 15 residues long. V lost 2 bases to trimming and J lost 5 bases, with 10 bases between them. For the CDR3, the DNA is TGCGCCAGCAGCCAAAAGGACGGGGATAATTCACCCCTCCACTTT. This translates into CASSQKDGDNSPLHF.

V usage is TRBV19 and J usage is TRBJ2-1; D ambiguous. The CDR3 length is 16 residues. CDR1 and CDR2 from the germline V gene are LNHDA and SQIVND (reference sequence). V was cut by 4 bases and J by 1 base, with 14 bases left in between. The CDR3 DNA follows: TGTGCCAGTAGTACCGATCCCGTTGGATCCTACAATGAGCAGTTCTTC. Translation: CASSTDPVGSYNEQFF.

The chain is built from TRBV5-1 and TRBJ2-1; 10 bases map to TRBD2. The CDR3 is 14 amino acids. The germline CDR1 and CDR2 sequences are SGHRS and YFSETQ. V shed 2 bases, J shed 5 bases, and the junction held 1 base outside the gene matches. The CDR3 nucleotides read TGCGCCAGCAGCTTCCTAGCGGGGGACAATGAGCAGTTCTTC. This encodes CASSFLAGDNEQFF.

This chain joins TRBV4-1 and TRBJ1-4; 7 bases align to TRBD1. The V gene's germline CDR1 is MGHRA and CDR2 YSYEKL. V lost 4 bases to trimming and J lost 5 bases; unmatched junction nucleotides: 7. The CDR3 extends over 15 amino acids. The CDR3 DNA sequence: TGCGCCAGCAGCCCCCAGGGGGATAAGAATGAAAAACTGTTTTTT. It is translated as CASSPQGDKNEKLFF.

The rearrangement uses TRBV6-1 and TRBJ1-1; D is undetermined. The length of the CDR3 is 12 residues. CDR1 MNHNS and CDR2 SASEGT come from the germline V gene. V was pared by 0 bases and J by 11 bases, with 10 bases between. The CDR3 nucleotides are TGTGCCAGCAGTGAAGCGACATATCAGGCTTTCTTT. Protein: CASSEATYQAFF.

V usage is TRBV6-5 and J usage is TRBJ1-6, with TRBD1 identical over 7 bases. V lost 2 bases to trimming and J lost 9 bases; unmatched junction nucleotides: 7. The germline CDR1 and CDR2 sequences are MNHEY and SVGAGI. The CDR3 spans 15 residues. The CDR3 DNA reads as TGTGCCAGCAGTTACACAGACAGGGTAGTTTCACCCCTCCACTTT. Translated, it gives CASSYTDRVVSPLHF.

The chain combines TRBV5-1 with TRBJ1-1, with no clear D. Germline V gives CDR1 SGHRS, CDR2 YFSETQ. Trimming stripped 4 bases from V and 5 bases from J, with 12 bases between. This CDR3 has 13 amino acids. The CDR3 loop is CASSPSGGTEAFF. The CDR3 nucleotides are TGCGCCAGCAGCCCGAGCGGCGGGACTGAAGCTTTCTTT.

The chain has TRBV19 and TRBJ1-3, with D possibly TRBD1 on 5 matching bases. The V end was cut by 4 bases, the J end by 1 base, with 8 bases between. CDR3 length: 14 amino acids. Germline V gives CDR1 LNHDA, CDR2 SQIVND (reference sequence). The CDR3: CASSTQGSGNTIYF. As DNA, the CDR3 is TGTGCCAGTAGTACCCAGGGATCTGGAAACACCATATATTTT. Combining the CDR3 with reference TRBV19 and TRBJ1-3 gives the whole variable domain DGGITQSPKYLFRKEGQNVTLSCEQNLNHDAMYWYRQDPGQGLRLIYYSQIVNDFQKGDIAEGYSVSREKKESFPLTVTSAQKNPTAFYLCASSTQGSGNTIYFGEGSWLTVV.